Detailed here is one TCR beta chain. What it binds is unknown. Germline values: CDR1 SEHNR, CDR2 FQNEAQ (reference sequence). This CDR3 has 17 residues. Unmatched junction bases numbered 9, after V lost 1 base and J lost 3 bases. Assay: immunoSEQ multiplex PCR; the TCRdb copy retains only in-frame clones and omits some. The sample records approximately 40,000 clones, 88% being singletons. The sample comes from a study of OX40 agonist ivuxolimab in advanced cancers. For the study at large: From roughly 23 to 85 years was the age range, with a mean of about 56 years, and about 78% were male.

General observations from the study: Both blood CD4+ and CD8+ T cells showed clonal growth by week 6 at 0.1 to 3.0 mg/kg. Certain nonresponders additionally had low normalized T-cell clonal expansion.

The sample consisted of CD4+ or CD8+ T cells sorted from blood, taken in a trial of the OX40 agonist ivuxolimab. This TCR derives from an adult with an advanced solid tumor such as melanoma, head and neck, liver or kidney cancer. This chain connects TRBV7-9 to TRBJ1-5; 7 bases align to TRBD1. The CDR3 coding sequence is TGTGCCAGCAGCTTAGTAGGGGGCGCGGGCGCCAATCAGCCCCAGCATTTT. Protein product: CASSLVGGAGANQPQHF.